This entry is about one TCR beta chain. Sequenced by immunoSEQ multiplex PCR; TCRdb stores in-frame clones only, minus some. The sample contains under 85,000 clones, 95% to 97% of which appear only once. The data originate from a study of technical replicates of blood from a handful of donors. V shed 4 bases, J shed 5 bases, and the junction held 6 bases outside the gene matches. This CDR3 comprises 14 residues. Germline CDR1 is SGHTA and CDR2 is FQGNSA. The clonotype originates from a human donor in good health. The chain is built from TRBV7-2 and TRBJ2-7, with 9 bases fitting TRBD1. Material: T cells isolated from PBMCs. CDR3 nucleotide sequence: TGTGCCAGCAGCTGGGGACAGGGATCCGACGAGCAGTACTTC. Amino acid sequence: CASSWGQGSDEQYF.